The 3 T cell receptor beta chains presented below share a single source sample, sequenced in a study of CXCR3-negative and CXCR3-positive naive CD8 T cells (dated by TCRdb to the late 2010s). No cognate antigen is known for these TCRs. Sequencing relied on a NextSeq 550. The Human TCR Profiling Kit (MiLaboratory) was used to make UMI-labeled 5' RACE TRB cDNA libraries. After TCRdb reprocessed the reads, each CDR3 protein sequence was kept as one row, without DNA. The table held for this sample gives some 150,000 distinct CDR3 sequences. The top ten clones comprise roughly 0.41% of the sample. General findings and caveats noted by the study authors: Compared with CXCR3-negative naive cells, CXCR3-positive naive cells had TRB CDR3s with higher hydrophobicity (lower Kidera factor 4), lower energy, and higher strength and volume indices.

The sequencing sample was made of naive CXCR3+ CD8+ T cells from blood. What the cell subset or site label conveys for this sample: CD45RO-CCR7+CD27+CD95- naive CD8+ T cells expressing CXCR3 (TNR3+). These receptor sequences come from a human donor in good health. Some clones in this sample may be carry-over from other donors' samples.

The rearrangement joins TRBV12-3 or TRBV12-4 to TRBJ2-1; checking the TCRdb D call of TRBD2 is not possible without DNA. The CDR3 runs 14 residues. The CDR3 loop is CASSGTSGRNEQFF.

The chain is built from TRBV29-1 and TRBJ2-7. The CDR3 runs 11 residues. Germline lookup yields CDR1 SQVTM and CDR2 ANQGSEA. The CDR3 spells CSVVLGFEQYF.

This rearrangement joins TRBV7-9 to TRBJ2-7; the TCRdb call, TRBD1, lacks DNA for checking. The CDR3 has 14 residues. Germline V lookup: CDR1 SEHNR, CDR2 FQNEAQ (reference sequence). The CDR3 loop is CASSPVTGFYEQYF. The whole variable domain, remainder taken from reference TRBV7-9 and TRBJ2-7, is DTGVSQNPRHKITKRGQNVTFRCDPISEHNRLYWYRQTLGQGPEFLTYFQNEAQLEKSRLLSDRFSAERPKGSFSTLEIQRTEQGDSAMYLCASSPVTGFYEQYFGPGTRLTVT.